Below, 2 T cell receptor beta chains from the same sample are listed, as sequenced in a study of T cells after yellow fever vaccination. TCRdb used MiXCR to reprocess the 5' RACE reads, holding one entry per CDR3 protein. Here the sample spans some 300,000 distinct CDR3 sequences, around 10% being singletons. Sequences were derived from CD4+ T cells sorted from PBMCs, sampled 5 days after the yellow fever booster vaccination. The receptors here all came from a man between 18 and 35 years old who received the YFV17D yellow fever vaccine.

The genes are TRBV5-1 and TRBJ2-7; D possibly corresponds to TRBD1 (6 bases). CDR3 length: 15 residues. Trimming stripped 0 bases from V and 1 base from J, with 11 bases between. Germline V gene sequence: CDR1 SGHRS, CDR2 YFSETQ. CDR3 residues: CASSLAEQGSYEQYF. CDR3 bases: TGCGCCAGCAGCTTGGCCGAACAGGGTTCCTACGAGCAGTACTTC. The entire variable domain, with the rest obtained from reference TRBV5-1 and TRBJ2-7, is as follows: KAGVTQTPRYLIKTRGQQVTLSCSPISGHRSVSWYQQTPGQGLQFLFEYFSETQRNKGNFPGRFSGRQFSNSRSEMNVSTLELGDSALYLCASSLAEQGSYEQYFGPGTRLTVT.

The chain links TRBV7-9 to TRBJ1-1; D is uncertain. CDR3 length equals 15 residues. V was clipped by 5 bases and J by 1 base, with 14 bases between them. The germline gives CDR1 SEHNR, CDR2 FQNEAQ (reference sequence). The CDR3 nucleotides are TGTGCCAGCAGCCGCCGGGCCTCGGGGAACACTGAAGCTTTCTTT. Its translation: CASSRRASGNTEAFF. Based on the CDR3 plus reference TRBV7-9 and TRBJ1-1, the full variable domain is DTGVSQNPRHKITKRGQNVTFRCDPISEHNRLYWYRQTLGQGPEFLTYFQNEAQLEKSRLLSDRFSAERPKGSFSTLEIQRTEQGDSAMYLCASSRRASGNTEAFFGQGTRLTVV.